This passage covers 22 T cell receptor beta chains from one sample sequenced in a study of long-term antiretroviral therapy in people with HIV. Investigators performed immunoSEQ version v3.0 at survey level. Sequencing was performed with immunoSEQ multiplex PCR; in TCRdb, only in-frame clones are kept and a portion is missing. In the table there are tens of thousands of clones, 88% of which are singletons. The sequences come from unsorted PBMCs, collected around 4.5 years after starting antiretroviral therapy. These receptors all stem from a man aged 25-45 years with HIV.

This clone has just a few counts. This rearrangement joins TRBV7-2 to TRBJ2-7; D uncertain. The ends were cut back, 2 bases at V and 2 bases at J, with 10 bases in the middle. The CDR3 is 14 residues long. CDR1 SGHTA and CDR2 FQGNSA come from the germline V gene. CDR3 protein: CASSLRVNTYEQYF. In nucleotides, the CDR3 is TGTGCCAGCAGCTTACGCGTCAATACCTACGAGCAGTACTTC.

J is TRBJ2-7 and V is TRBV4-3, with 8 bases matching TRBD2. Trimming at V came to 1 base and at J to 5 bases, leaving 7 bases not matched to a gene. The CDR3 extends over 15 amino acids. Germline CDR1 is LGHNA and CDR2 is YSLEER. The CDR3 bases are TGCGCCAGCAGCCAAGGTGCCAGCGGGAGCAACGAGCAGTACTTC. Translation gives CASSQGASGSNEQYF.

The chain employs TRBV5-1 and TRBJ2-7; 8 bases align to TRBD2. V was pared by 0 bases and J by 5 bases, with 4 bases of the junction left unmatched. The CDR3 runs 14 residues. Germline-derived CDR1 and CDR2 are SGHRS and YFSETQ. The CDR3 loop reads CASSLGTSFNEQYF. CDR3 nucleotide sequence: TGCGCCAGCAGCTTGGGGACTAGCTTCAACGAGCAGTACTTC.

The rearrangement joins TRBV7-3 to TRBJ2-3; the match to TRBD2 covers 9 bases. V shed 4 bases and J 4 bases; nucleotides not matched to a gene: 12. This CDR3 region has 17 residues. Germline V lookup: CDR1 SGHTA, CDR2 FQGTGA. CDR3 coding DNA: TGTGCCAGCAGCTGGGGCGGGGGGGCCGGTAGAGCAGATACGCAGTATTTT. Translated: CASSWGGGAGRADTQYF. The full variable domain, with the rest looked up from reference TRBV7-3 and TRBJ2-3, is GAGVSQTPSNKVTEKGKYVELRCDPISGHTALYWYRQSLGQGPEFLIYFQGTGAADDSGLPNDRFFAVRPEGSVSTLKIQRTERGDSAVYLCASSWGGGAGRADTQYFGPGTRLTVL.

The J gene is TRBJ2-6, the V gene TRBV6-5; 8 nucleotides match TRBD1. V gave up 6 bases and J gave up 2 bases; unmatched junction bases: 3. This CDR3 spans 15 amino acids. Germline V gene data show CDR1 as MNHEY and CDR2 as SVGAGI. CDR3 residues: CASSLGQAGANVLTF. CDR3 coding DNA: TGTGCCAGCAGCCTGGGACAGGCTGGGGCCAACGTCCTGACTTTC.

The V call is TRBV2, the J call TRBJ1-2, with TRBD1 identical over 10 bases. The germline V gene encodes CDR1 SNHLY and CDR2 FYNNEI. J was trimmed by 10 bases and V by 6 bases; bases with no gene match: 8. This CDR3 spans 13 amino acids. CDR3 residues: CASSVDRGDVYTF. The DNA for the CDR3 is TGTGCCAGCAGCGTGGACAGGGGGGATGTCTACACCTTC. The full variable domain, in which reference TRBV2 and TRBJ1-2 provide the parts outside the CDR3, is EPEVTQTPSHQVTQMGQEVILRCVPISNHLYFYWYRQILGQKVEFLVSFYNNEISEKSEIFDDQFSVERPDGSNFTLKIRSTKLEDSAMYFCASSVDRGDVYTFGSGTRLTVV.

This clone was observed a handful of times. The chain couples TRBV7-6 to TRBJ1-3; unclear D gene. V shed 1 base and J shed 0 bases, with 1 base lying between them. This CDR3 region has 13 residues. Per the germline V gene, CDR1 is SGHVS and CDR2 is FNYEAQ. CDR3 sequence reads: CASSLGSGNTIYF. The CDR3 bases are TGTGCCAGCAGCTTAGGCTCTGGAAACACCATATATTTT.

The rearrangement joins TRBV27 to TRBJ1-4; no clear D. V was cut by 2 bases and J by 5 bases, with 6 bases left in between. Germline V gives CDR1 MNHEY, CDR2 SMNVEV (reference sequence). This CDR3 region has 13 residues. CDR3 loop: CASSLQRNEKLFF. The DNA for the CDR3 is TGTGCCAGCAGTTTACAGCGGAATGAAAAACTGTTTTTT. The full variable domain, in which reference TRBV27 and TRBJ1-4 provide the parts outside the CDR3, is EAQVTQNPRYLITVTGKKLTVTCSQNMNHEYMSWYRQDPGLGLRQIYYSMNVEVTDKGDVPEGYKVSRKEKRNFPLILESPSPNQTSLYFCASSLQRNEKLFFGSGTQLSVL.

V and J are TRBV5-4 and TRBJ2-3, with TRBD1 matching over 8 bases. V trimming: 2 bases; J trimming: 4 bases; junction bases outside the gene matches: 6. Germline values: CDR1 SGHNT, CDR2 YYREEE (reference sequence). This CDR3 contains 15 residues. The CDR3 here is CASSFRQGMADTQYF. CDR3 in DNA: TGTGCCAGCAGCTTCCGACAGGGGATGGCAGATACGCAGTATTTT.

The chain is built from TRBV6-6 and TRBJ1-2, with 8 bases matching TRBD1. V gave up 6 bases and J gave up 7 bases; unmatched junction bases: 16. The CDR3 totals 16 residues. CDR1 is MNHNY and CDR2 is SVGAGI in the germline V gene (reference sequence). The CDR3 here is CASSPWTGKGPAGYTF. CDR3 sequence (DNA): TGTGCCAGCAGCCCCTGGACAGGGAAAGGCCCTGCTGGCTACACCTTC.

The chain combines TRBV13 with TRBJ2-3; 9 bases are shared with TRBD2. V lost 2 bases to trimming and J lost 5 bases; unmatched junction nucleotides: 5. Germline V CDR1 and CDR2: PRHDT, FYEKMQ (reference sequence). The CDR3 totals 15 residues. CDR3 sequence (DNA): TGTGCCAGCAGCTTACGCGGGAGGGCCATAGATACGCAGTATTTT. This codes for CASSLRGRAIDTQYF.

This chain uses TRBV28 with TRBJ1-5; D is possibly TRBD1 (5 bases). Trimming removed 6 bases at V and 2 bases at J, with 14 bases between. Per the germline V gene, CDR1 is MDHEN and CDR2 is SYDVKM. CDR3 size: 15 residues. CDR3 coding DNA: TGTGCCAGCAGAGTCCATGGGGCTCGCAATCAGCCCCAGCATTTT. As protein: CASRVHGARNQPQHF.

Here the CDR3 reads CASSAGRQGINSPLHF. The CDR3 nucleotides are TGTGCCAGCAGCGCTGGACGACAGGGCATTAATTCACCCCTCCACTTT. The rearrangement joins TRBV9 to TRBJ1-6; 7 bases align to TRBD1. The length of the CDR3 is 16 residues. V shed 3 bases, J shed 6 bases, and the junction held 9 bases outside the gene matches. CDR1 is SGDLS and CDR2 is YYNGEE in the germline V gene.

CDR3 loop: CASSGQGNTIYF. CDR3 nucleotide sequence: TGTGCCAGCAGTGGCCAAGGAAACACCATATATTTT. The rearrangement uses TRBV9 and TRBJ1-3, with D hard to call. Germline V gene lookup returns CDR1 SGDLS and CDR2 YYNGEE. V was shortened by 5 bases and J by 4 bases, with 7 bases between the two germline ends. This CDR3 spans 12 amino acids.

The chain couples TRBV6-6 to TRBJ2-3; D could derive from TRBD1 or TRBD2 (5 bases each). V was trimmed by 2 bases and J by 6 bases, leaving 12 bases between them. The CDR3 totals 14 residues. Germline V gene data show CDR1 as MNHNY and CDR2 as SVGAGI (reference sequence). The DNA for the CDR3 is TGTGCCAGCAGTTACGGGAACGGGGCTGATACGCAGTATTTT. Encoded protein: CASSYGNGADTQYF.

The chain employs TRBV2 and TRBJ1-6; D ambiguous. Trimming stripped 7 bases from V and 11 bases from J, with 12 bases between. Germline assignment: CDR1 SNHLY and CDR2 FYNNEI. The CDR3 consists of 12 residues. CDR3 region: CASTGSTTPLHF. CDR3 nucleotide sequence: TGTGCCAGCACGGGGTCGACCACACCCCTCCACTTT.

CDR3 amino acids: CASSRTSGRAVENEQFF. The CDR3 DNA is TGTGCCAGCTCACGGACTAGCGGGAGGGCCGTGGAAAATGAGCAGTTCTTC. The rearrangement joins TRBV18 to TRBJ2-1, with 15 bases that match TRBD2. Germline lookup yields CDR1 KGHSH and CDR2 LQKENI. The length of the CDR3 is 17 residues. After removal of 4 bases from V and 7 bases from J, the junction contained 8 bases not matched to a gene.

This rearrangement joins TRBV11-2 to TRBJ2-5; tentatively, D is TRBD1 (6 bases). The length of the CDR3 is 16 residues. CDR1 and CDR2 (germline): SGHAT, FQNNGV. Trimming left V 0 bases short and J 5 bases short, with 16 bases between. The CDR3, as DNA: TGTGCCAGCAGCTTAGAGGGGGCTACGGTCTTCGAGACCCAGTACTTC. Translated: CASSLEGATVFETQYF.

The gene calls are TRBV14 and TRBJ2-1; tentatively, D is TRBD1 (6 bases). The V gene lost 0 bases and the J gene lost 7 bases, with 16 bases spanning the gap. Germline loops: CDR1 SGHDN, CDR2 FVKESK. This CDR3 has 16 residues. CDR3 coding DNA: TGTGCCAGCAGCCAAGAGGGGGCGCCGAGGGTGAATGAGCAGTTCTTC. Translated, it gives CASSQEGAPRVNEQFF.

The chain joins TRBV11-2 to TRBJ2-7; 8 bases line up with TRBD1. Germline V gene lookup returns CDR1 SGHAT and CDR2 FQNNGV. The CDR3 contains 15 residues. V was clipped by 3 bases and J by 6 bases; unmatched bases: 10. CDR3 in amino acids: CASSFGAGTGSEQYF. DNA for the CDR3: TGTGCCAGCAGCTTTGGAGCCGGGACAGGCTCCGAGCAGTACTTC.

The V and J genes are TRBV29-1 and TRBJ2-7; D might be TRBD1 (6 bases). The CDR3 covers 13 residues. Looked up from germline, CDR1 is SQVTM and CDR2 is ANQGSEA. V was cut by 0 bases and J by 3 bases, with 9 bases left in between. CDR3 sequence (DNA): TGCAGCGTTGAAGACGGGGACAACTACGAGCAGTACTTC. Translating gives CSVEDGDNYEQYF.

The chain carries TRBV5-1 and TRBJ1-2; 7 bases fit TRBD1. V shed 2 bases and J 13 bases; nucleotides not matched to a gene: 8. This CDR3 spans 12 amino acids. CDR1 is SGHRS, CDR2 YFSETQ, per germline. In DNA form, the CDR3 reads TGCGCCAGCAGCTTTGGCAGGGGGGATAGCACCTTC. Protein product: CASSFGRGDSTF.